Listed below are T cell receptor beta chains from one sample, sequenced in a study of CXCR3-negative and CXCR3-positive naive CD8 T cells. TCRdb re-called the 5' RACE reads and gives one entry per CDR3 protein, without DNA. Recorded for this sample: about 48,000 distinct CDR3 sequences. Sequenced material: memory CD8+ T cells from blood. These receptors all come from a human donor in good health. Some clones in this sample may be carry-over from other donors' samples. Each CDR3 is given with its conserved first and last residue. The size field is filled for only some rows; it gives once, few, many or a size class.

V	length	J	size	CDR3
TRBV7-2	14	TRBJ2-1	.	CASSTRAGTHEQFF
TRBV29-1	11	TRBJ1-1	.	CSALLNTEAFF
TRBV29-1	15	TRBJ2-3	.	CSVEGGDGRTDTQYF
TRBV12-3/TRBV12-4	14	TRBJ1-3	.	CASSGDRGGNTIYF
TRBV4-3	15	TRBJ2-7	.	CASSQDQGGGAEQYF
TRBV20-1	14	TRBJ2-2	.	CSASWNRETGELFF
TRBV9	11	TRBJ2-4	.	CASGSGGDQCF
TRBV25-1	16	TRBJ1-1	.	CASSEYGATENTEAFF
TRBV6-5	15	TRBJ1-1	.	CASSDSSLMNTEAFF
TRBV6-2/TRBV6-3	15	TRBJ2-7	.	CASSYIKTGYYEQYF
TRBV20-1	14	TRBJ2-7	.	CSARGTGSSYEQYF
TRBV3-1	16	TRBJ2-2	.	CASSQEQGWDTGELFF
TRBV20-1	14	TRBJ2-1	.	CSASRPSGPHEQFF
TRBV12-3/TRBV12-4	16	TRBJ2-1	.	CASSLSTSGQYNEQFF
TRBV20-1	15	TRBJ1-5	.	CSASEGFYSNQPQHF
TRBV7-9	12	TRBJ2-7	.	CASSLDGGLEHF
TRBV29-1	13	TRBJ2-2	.	CSGSGANTGELFF
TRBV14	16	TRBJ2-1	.	CASSHFLAGPYNEQFF
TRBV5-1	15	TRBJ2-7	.	CASSQGQTSFYEQYF
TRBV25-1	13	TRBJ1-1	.	CASSELTDTEAFF
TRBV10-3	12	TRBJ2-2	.	CAMSGEGGELFF
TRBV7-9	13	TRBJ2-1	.	CASSPVESVEQFF
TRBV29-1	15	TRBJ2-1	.	CSVVWGVSSYNEQFF
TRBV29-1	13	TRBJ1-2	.	CSVEDLHNYGYTF
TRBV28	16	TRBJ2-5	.	CASSAPIRDPRETQYF
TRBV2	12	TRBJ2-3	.	CATPVSTDTQYF
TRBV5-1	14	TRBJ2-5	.	CASSLPQGGETQYF
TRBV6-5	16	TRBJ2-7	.	CASSYSNRGAPYEQYF
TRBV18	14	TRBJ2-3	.	CASSPLNFTDTQYF
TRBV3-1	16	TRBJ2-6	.	CASRQVPYSGANVLTF
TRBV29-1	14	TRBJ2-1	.	CSVELAVQYNEQFF
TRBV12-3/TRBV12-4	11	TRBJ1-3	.	CASDGGNTIYF
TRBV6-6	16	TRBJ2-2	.	CASSYFGGPNTGELFF
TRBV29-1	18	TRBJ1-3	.	CSVDLGAGGASPGNTIYF
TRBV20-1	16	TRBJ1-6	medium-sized	CSARDLGDAYNSPLHF
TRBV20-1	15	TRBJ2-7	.	CSARDWVGGPYEQYF
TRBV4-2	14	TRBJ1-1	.	CASSQDGGGLEAFF
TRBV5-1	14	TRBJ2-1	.	CASSQAGVYNEQFF
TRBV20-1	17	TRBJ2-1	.	CSARDVGFHNEYNEQFF
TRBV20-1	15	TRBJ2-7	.	CSARGRTSGRFEQYF